Described below is a single T cell receptor beta chain sequence and its context. This entry is derived from a study of blood T cell repertoires in COVID-19. The overall study: Samples of COVID-19 (acute and convalescent) were obtained from the United States, Italy and Spain. Sample material is recorded as cDNA or gDNA derived from T cells, B-cell-depleted T cells, or PBMCs.

In the authors' methods: Estimates of nucleated cell counts were drawn from the amplification of reference gene primers. The method was immunoSEQ multiplex PCR; TCRdb's version includes in-frame clones alone and lacks a portion of them. Clone size and V and J calls were adopted from that table, with D and trimming inferred from the DNA. The table records approximately 670,000 clones, 85% to 90% of them present only once. Material: peripheral blood. This TCR derives from a woman between 18 and 29 years old with acute or convalescent COVID-19.

The CDR3 sequence: CASSSRQGAWGYTF. CDR3 in DNA: TGTGCCAGCAGTTCCCGACAGGGGGCGTGGGGCTACACCTTC. The chain uses TRBV27 and TRBJ1-2; 10 bases fit TRBD1. The CDR3 consists of 14 residues. Per the germline V gene, CDR1 is MNHEY and CDR2 is SMNVEV (reference sequence). With 4 bases clipped from V and 8 bases from J, the junction kept 7 bases outside the gene matches.